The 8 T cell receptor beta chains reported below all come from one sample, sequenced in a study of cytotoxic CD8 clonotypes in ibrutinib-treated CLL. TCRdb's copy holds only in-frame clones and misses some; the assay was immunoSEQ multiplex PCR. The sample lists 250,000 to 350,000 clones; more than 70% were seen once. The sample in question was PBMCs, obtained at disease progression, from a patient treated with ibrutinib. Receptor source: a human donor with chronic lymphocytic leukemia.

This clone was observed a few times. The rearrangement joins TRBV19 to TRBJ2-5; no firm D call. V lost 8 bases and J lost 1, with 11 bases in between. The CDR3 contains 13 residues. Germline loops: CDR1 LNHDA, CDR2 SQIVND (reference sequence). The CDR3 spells CASASWGQETQYF. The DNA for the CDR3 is TGTGCCAGTGCTAGTTGGGGCCAAGAGACCCAGTACTTC.

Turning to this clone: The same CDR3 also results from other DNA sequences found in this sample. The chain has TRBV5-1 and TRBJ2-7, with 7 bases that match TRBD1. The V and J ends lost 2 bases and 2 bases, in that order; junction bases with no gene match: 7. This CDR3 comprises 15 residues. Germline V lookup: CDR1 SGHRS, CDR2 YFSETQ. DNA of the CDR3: TGCGCCAGCAGCTTAACCACCGGGACAGCCTACGAGCAGTACTTC. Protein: CASSLTTGTAYEQYF.

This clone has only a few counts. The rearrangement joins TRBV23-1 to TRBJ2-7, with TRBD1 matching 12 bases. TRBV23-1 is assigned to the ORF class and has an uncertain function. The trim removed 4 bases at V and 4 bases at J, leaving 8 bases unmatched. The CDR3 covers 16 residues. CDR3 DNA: TGCGCCAGCAGTCCCCCGAGGGACAGGGGGCCATACGAGCAGTACTTC. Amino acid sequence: CASSPPRDRGPYEQYF.

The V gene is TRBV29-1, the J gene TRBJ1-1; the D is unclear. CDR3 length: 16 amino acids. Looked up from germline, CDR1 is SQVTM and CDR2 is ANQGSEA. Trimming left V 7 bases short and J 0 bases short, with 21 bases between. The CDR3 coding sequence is TGCAGCGCCGCCGGACTGACGCAACTAATGAACACTGAAGCTTTCTTT. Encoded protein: CSAAGLTQLMNTEAFF.

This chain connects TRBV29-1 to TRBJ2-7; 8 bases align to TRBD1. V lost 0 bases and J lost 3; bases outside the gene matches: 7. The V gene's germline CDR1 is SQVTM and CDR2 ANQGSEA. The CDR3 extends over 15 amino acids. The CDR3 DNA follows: TGCAGCGTTGAAGATCCCGGCAGGGGGCACTACGAGCAGTACTTC. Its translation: CSVEDPGRGHYEQYF.

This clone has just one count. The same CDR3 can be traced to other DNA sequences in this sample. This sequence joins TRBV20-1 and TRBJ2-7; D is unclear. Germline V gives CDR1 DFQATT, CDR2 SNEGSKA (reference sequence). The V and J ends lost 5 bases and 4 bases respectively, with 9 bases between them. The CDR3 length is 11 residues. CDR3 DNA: TGCAGTGCTCGTGCCGGGTACGAGCAGTACTTC. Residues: CSARAGYEQYF.

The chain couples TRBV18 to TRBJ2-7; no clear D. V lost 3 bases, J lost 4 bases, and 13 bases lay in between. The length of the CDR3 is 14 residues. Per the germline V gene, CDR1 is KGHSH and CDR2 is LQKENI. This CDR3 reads CASSPSPAAYEQYF. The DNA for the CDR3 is TGTGCCAGCTCACCTTCTCCGGCGGCATACGAGCAGTACTTC.

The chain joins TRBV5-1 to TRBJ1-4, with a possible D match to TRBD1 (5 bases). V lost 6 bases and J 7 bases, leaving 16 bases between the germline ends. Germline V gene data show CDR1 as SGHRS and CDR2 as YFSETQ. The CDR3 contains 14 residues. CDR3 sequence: CASTQGWDSEKLFF. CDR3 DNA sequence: TGCGCCAGCACCCAGGGTTGGGATAGTGAAAAACTGTTTTTT.